The 11 T cell receptor beta chains below come from one sample, sequenced in a study of PD-1 blockade in mismatch repair-deficient tumors. Here immunoSEQ multiplex PCR was the method, and the copy in TCRdb shows in-frame clones only, minus some. Altogether more than 50,000 clones are present, 88% being singletons, with the ten largest covering approximately 15%. Material: peripheral blood, obtained 52 weeks after starting pembrolizumab. All receptors derive from an adult with mismatch repair-deficient cancer.

V gene TRBV19 combines with J gene TRBJ1-1, with D hard to call. In germline, CDR1 is LNHDA, CDR2 SQIVND (reference sequence). V lost 1 base to trimming and J lost 3 bases, with 12 bases between them. The CDR3 extends over 15 amino acids. The CDR3 spells CASSIGPGADTEAFF. The CDR3 nucleotides read TGTGCCAGTAGTATAGGCCCGGGTGCGGACACTGAAGCTTTCTTT.

This chain joins TRBV2 and TRBJ2-4, with a tentative D call TRBD1 (6 bases). The V end was cut by 4 bases, the J end by 6 bases, with 13 bases between. This CDR3 contains 14 residues. Germline loops: CDR1 SNHLY, CDR2 FYNNEI. The CDR3 DNA reads TGTGCCAGCAGTGGGGGGCAGAACCCAAACATTCAGTACTTC. Its translation is CASSGGQNPNIQYF.

A word on this clone: A read error may produce the germline difference seen at one junction end. This sequence joins TRBV7-9 and TRBJ2-1, with D tentatively TRBD1 (6 bases). This CDR3 has 13 residues. Germline assignment: CDR1 SEHNR and CDR2 FQNEAQ (reference sequence). The CDR3 loop reads CASRLGGHNEQFF. DNA for the CDR3: TGTGCCAGCAGGTTAGGGGGTCACAATGAGCAGTTCTTC.

The chain carries TRBV2 and TRBJ2-1, with D unclear. The germline V and J ends were trimmed by 6 bases and 8 bases, with 8 bases remaining between them. Per the germline V gene, CDR1 is SNHLY and CDR2 is FYNNEI. CDR3 length: 11 residues. The chain's CDR3 is CASSWADEQFF. CDR3 DNA: TGTGCCAGCAGCTGGGCCGATGAGCAGTTCTTC. Using reference TRBV2 and TRBJ2-1 for the parts outside the CDR3, the full variable domain is EPEVTQTPSHQVTQMGQEVILRCVPISNHLYFYWYRQILGQKVEFLVSFYNNEISEKSEIFDDQFSVERPDGSNFTLKIRSTKLEDSAMYFCASSWADEQFFGPGTRLTVL.

The V call is TRBV2, the J call TRBJ2-5; TRBD1 matches at 8 bases. Germline V gene sequence: CDR1 SNHLY, CDR2 FYNNEI. The CDR3 runs to 14 residues. Germline trimming cut 3 bases from V and 1 base from J; bases unmatched to any gene: 1. The CDR3 nucleotides are TGTGCCAGCAGTGAGGGGACAGGCCAAGAGACCCAGTACTTC. The encoded protein is CASSEGTGQETQYF.

The chain couples TRBV18 to TRBJ2-6, with D tentatively TRBD2 (6 bases). Germline lookup yields CDR1 KGHSH and CDR2 LQKENI. The CDR3 has 19 amino acids. V lost 6 bases and J lost 0, with 21 bases in between. The CDR3 bases are TGTGCCAGCTCCCGAACGCCGGGGGAGAAACCCTCTGGGGCCAACGTCCTGACTTTC. Translation gives CASSRTPGEKPSGANVLTF.

The J gene is TRBJ1-4, the V gene TRBV30; TRBD1 agrees at 8 bases. Germline assignment: CDR1 GTSNPN and CDR2 SVGIG (reference sequence). This CDR3 spans 17 amino acids. The ends lost 0 bases at V and 8 bases at J; junction bases unmatched: 14. The CDR3 loop is CAWSVGPLRDRREKLFF. The CDR3 coding sequence is TGTGCCTGGAGTGTCGGACCACTGCGGGACAGGAGGGAAAAACTGTTTTTT.

V gene TRBV13 combines with J gene TRBJ2-7; possibly TRBD1 for D (7 bases). The germline gives CDR1 PRHDT, CDR2 FYEKMQ (reference sequence). CDR3 length: 15 amino acids. V shed 3 bases and J shed 0 bases, with 12 bases lying between them. CDR3 sequence: CASSFQGGSSYEQYF. The CDR3 DNA follows: TGTGCCAGCAGCTTTCAGGGGGGCAGCTCCTACGAGCAGTACTTC.

The chain employs TRBV10-3 and TRBJ2-3; D is unresolved. This CDR3 region has 15 residues. V lost 4 bases and J lost 5, with 16 bases in between. From germline, CDR1 is ENHRY and CDR2 SYGVKD. In DNA, the CDR3 is TGTGCCATCAGTGCCGGGCTCACCTTCCAAGATACGCAGTATTTT. This translates into CAISAGLTFQDTQYF.

The CDR3 DNA is TGTGCCAGCAGCTTAGGCTTTTTATCCGGGACTAGCGAGCACTCTGGGGCCAACGTCCTGACTTTC. Its translation is CASSLGFLSGTSEHSGANVLTF. The chain combines TRBV13 with TRBJ2-6; 10 bases map to TRBD2. V was clipped by 0 bases and J by 0 bases; unmatched bases: 14. The CDR3 covers 22 residues. Germline loops: CDR1 PRHDT, CDR2 FYEKMQ (reference sequence).

The chain joins TRBV12-5 to TRBJ2-1; D is uncertain. This CDR3 is built from 17 residues. Per the germline V gene, CDR1 is LGHNT and CDR2 is FRNRAP. Trimming removed 0 bases at V and 0 bases at J, with 12 bases between. The CDR3 DNA follows: TGTGCTAGTGGTTTGGTAATGGGCCAGAGCTCCTACAATGAGCAGTTCTTC. Translation gives CASGLVMGQSSYNEQFF.